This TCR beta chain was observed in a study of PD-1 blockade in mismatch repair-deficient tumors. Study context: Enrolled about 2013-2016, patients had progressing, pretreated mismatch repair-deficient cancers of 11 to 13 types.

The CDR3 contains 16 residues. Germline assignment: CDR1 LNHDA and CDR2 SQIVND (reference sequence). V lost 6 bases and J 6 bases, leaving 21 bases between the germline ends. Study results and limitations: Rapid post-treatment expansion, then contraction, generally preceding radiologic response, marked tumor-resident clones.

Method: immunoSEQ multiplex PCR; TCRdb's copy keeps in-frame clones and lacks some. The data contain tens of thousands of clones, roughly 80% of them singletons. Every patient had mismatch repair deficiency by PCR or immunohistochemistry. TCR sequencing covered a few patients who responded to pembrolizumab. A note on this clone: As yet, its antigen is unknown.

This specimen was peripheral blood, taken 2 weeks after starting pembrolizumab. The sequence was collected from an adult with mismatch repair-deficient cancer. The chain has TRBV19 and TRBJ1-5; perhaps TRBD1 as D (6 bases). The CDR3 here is CASSSRDTWRVQPQHF. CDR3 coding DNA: TGTGCCAGTAGCTCCCGGGACACCTGGAGGGTTCAGCCCCAGCATTTT.